The entry below gives a single TCR beta chain sequence along with its context. What it binds is not known. The CDR3 spans 13 residues. With 4 bases clipped from V and 3 bases from J, the junction kept 2 bases outside the gene matches. Germline V gene lookup returns CDR1 SEHNR and CDR2 FQNEAQ (reference sequence). This sample was taken from a study of OX40 agonist ivuxolimab in advanced cancers. As for the study in general: In this cohort, patients received ivuxolimab, an agonistic anti-OX40 (CD134) antibody. Hepatocellular carcinoma, melanoma, renal cell or head and neck cancer occurred in dose-escalation patients. Prior checkpoint blockade (anti-PD-1, anti-PD-L1 or anti-CTLA-4) was permitted; less than 45% had it. Study observations and caveats: At doses 0.1 to 3.0 mg/kg, CD4+ and CD8+ clones expanded.

The table came from immunoSEQ multiplex PCR; TCRdb's copy has only in-frame clones and leaves some out. The sample records 55,000 to 90,000 clones, 75% to 90% being singletons. The receptor was isolated from an adult with an advanced solid tumor such as melanoma, head and neck, liver or kidney cancer. V gene TRBV7-9 combines with J gene TRBJ1-1, with 7 positions matching TRBD1. This specimen consisted of CD4+ or CD8+ T cells sorted from blood, obtained in a trial of the OX40 agonist ivuxolimab. CDR3 in amino acids: CASSSTGHTEAFF. In nucleotides, the CDR3 is TGTGCCAGCAGCTCGACAGGGCACACTGAAGCTTTCTTT.